This TCR beta chain came from a study of T-cell memory formation after mild COVID-19. Study context: There were largely donor-specific TCR clusters. Study outcomes and limitations: Pre-infection memory contained some responding clones, which suggested that cross-reactive memory had joined.

This clonotype was observed a few times. Its cognate antigen is unknown. Researchers used 5'RACE with constant-segment primers to make TCR alpha and TCR beta cDNA libraries that carry sample barcodes and UMIs. TCRdb reprocessed the 5' RACE reads via MiXCR and lists one record per CDR3 protein. The sample contains around 450,000 distinct CDR3 sequences, 20% to 25% of which appear only once. CDR3 length: 13 residues. In germline, CDR1 is MNHEY, CDR2 SVGAGI. V was cut by 1 base and J by 7 bases, with 8 bases left in between. The V call is TRBV6-5, the J call TRBJ1-5, with a tentative D call TRBD1 (5 bases). The source of this sequence is an adult woman who had mild COVID-19 (a few samples of this study predate the infection). Cell type and time point are not known. Sequenced sample: PBMCs or a T cell subset sorted from them (not recorded which). CDR3: CASSYLGDQPQHF. The CDR3, as DNA: TGTGCCAGCAGTTACTTGGGGGACCAGCCCCAGCATTTT.